The sequence of this TCR beta chain was determined in a study of CD8 T cells in Susac syndrome. Study-level results: Clonal expansion was not observed in the Susac syndrome CD4+ T cell repertoires.

Purification of the CD8+ and CD4+ T cells relied on negative isolation, and TEMRA cells underwent FACS enrichment. Reverse transcription of about 0.45 to 1 ug RNA used random hexamers. TCRdb redid the calling of the immunoSEQ multiplex PCR reads with MiXCR, one entry per CDR3 protein. The profile covers about 150,000 distinct CDR3 sequences, with approximately 95% appearing a single time and about 0.17% taken by the ten largest. Regarding this clonotype: Its antigen is undetermined.

The TCR was taken from a human donor with Susac syndrome. What was sequenced was CD4+ T cells from PBMCs.

The CDR3 loop reads CSASPGPNTEAFF. The CDR3 DNA follows: TGCAGCGCTAGTCCGGGACCAAACACTGAAGCTTTCTTT. The chain uses TRBV29-1 and TRBJ1-1, with TRBD1 as a possible D gene (5 bases). Trimming stripped 7 bases from V and 2 bases from J, with 14 bases between. Germline V lookup: CDR1 SQVTM, CDR2 ANQGSEA. This CDR3 region has 13 residues.